Detailed here is one T cell receptor beta chain. Its specificity is not known. CDR1 and CDR2 from the germline V gene are SGHRS and YFSETQ. This CDR3 spans 14 amino acids. The V and J ends lost 4 bases and 5 bases, in that order; junction bases with no gene match: 4. This sample is drawn from a study of cytomegalovirus exposure and HLA in healthy donors. The overall study: An earlier analysis identified 117 million unique TCR beta sequences in approximately 190 million T cells. Study observations and caveats: Researchers left out some V segments, among them TRBV6-2 and TRBV6-3, as indistinguishable.

Both 60 Vbeta primers and 13 Jbeta primers went into the PCR. This table comes from immunoSEQ multiplex PCR, and its TCRdb copy is limited to in-frame clones, with some not included. The data contain a few hundred thousand clones, 65% to 85% of them singletons. Donors likely had unrecorded immune exposures despite being nominally healthy when sampled. The sequenced material came from PBMCs. The clonotype comes from a man between 25 and 39 years old in good health and CMV-seronegative. V is TRBV5-1 and J is TRBJ2-3; 10 bases match TRBD2. This CDR3 reads CASSPSGGVDTQYF. In DNA form, the CDR3 reads TGCGCCAGCAGCCCTAGCGGGGGAGTAGATACGCAGTATTTT.